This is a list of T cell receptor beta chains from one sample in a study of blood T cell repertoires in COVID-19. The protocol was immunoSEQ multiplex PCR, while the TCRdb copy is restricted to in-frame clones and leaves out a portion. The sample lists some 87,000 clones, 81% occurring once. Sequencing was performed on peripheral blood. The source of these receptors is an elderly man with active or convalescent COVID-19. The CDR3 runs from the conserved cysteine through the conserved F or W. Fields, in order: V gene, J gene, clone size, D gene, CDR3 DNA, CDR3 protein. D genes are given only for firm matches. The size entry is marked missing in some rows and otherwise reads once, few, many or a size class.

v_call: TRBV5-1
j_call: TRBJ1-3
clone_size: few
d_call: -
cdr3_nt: TGCGCCAGCAGCTTGGATCGGGTCACTGGAAACACCATATATTTT
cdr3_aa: CASSLDRVTGNTIYF

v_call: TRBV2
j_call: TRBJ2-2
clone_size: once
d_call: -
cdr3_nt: TGTGCCAGCAGTGAAACGGGGCAGGGGAGAACCGGGGAGCTGTTTTTT
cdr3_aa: CASSETGQGRTGELFF

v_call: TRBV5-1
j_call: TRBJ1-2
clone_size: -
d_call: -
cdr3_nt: TGCGCCAGCAGCTGGGGCGAAGGTCATGGCTACACCTTC
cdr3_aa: CASSWGEGHGYTF

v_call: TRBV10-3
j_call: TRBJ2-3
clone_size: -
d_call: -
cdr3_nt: TGTGCCATCAGTGAGTCAACAGGAGCTTCCGCAGATACGCAGTATTTT
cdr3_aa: CAISESTGASADTQYF

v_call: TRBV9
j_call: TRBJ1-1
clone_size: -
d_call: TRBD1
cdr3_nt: TGTGCCAGCAGCGGACAGGGGAGTGACGTTGAAGCTTTCTTT
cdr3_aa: CASSGQGSDVEAFF

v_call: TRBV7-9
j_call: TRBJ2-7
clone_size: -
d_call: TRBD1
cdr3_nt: TGTGCCAGCAGCTGGGACAGGGACCACGAGCAGTACTTC
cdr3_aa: CASSWDRDHEQYF

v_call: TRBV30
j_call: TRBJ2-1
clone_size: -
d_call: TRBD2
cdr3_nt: TGTGCCTGGAGTGTCGGCCAGCGGGGGAGTGAGCAGTTCTTC
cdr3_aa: CAWSVGQRGSEQFF

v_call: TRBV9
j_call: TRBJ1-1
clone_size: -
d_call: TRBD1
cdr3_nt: TGTGCCAGCAGCGTCCGGACAGGGGGACAGAACACTGAAGCTTTCTTT
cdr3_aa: CASSVRTGGQNTEAFF

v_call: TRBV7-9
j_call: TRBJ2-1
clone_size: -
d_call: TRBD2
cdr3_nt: TGTGCCAGCAGCTTTAAACTAGCGGGGGGAGTCAATGAGCAGTTCTTC
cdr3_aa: CASSFKLAGGVNEQFF

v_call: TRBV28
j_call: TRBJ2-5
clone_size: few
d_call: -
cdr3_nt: TGTGCCAGCAGTCCCCCAGTAAAAGAGACCCAGTACTTC
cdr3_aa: CASSPPVKETQYF

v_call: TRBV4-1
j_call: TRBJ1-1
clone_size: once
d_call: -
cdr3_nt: TGCGCCAGCAGCTACAGCCAACAGGAGGGGACTGAAGCTTTCTTT
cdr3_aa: CASSYSQQEGTEAFF

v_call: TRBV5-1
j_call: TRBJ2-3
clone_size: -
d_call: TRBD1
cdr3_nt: TGCGCCAGCAGCTTGGCTCAGGGGGCCACAGATACGCAGTATTTT
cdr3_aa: CASSLAQGATDTQYF

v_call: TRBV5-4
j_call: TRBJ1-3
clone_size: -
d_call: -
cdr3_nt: TGTGCCAGCAGCTTTCCGTCTGGAAACACCATATATTTT
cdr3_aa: CASSFPSGNTIYF

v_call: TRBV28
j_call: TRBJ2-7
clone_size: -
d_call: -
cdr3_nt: TGTGCCAGCAGTTTCCTGGTAGGGGGAGGGTTCTACGAGCAGTACTTC
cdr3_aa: CASSFLVGGGFYEQYF

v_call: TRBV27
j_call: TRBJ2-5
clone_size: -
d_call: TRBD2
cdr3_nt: TGTGCCAGCAGTCTCGGGACTAGCGGGGACCCGTACCAAGAGACCCAGTACTTC
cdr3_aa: CASSLGTSGDPYQETQYF

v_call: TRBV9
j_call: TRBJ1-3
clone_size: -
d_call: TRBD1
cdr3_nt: TGTGCCAGCAGCGTAGCTTTGTCAGGACAGGGGGCTGGAAACACCATATATTTT
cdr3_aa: CASSVALSGQGAGNTIYF

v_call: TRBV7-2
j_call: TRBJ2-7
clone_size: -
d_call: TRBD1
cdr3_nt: TGTGCCAGCAGATTCCGGACAGGGGGCTCCTACGAGCAGTACTTC
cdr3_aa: CASRFRTGGSYEQYF

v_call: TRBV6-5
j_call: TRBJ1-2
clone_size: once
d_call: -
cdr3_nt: TGTGCCAGCGCCCTGGGTAGGGGAATCTATGGCTACACCTTC
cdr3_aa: CASALGRGIYGYTF

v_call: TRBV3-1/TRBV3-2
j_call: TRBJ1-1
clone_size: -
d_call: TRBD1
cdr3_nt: TGTGCCAGCAGCCAAGATCAAAGGGGGCGCCGAGCTTTCTTT
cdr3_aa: CASSQDQRGRRAFF

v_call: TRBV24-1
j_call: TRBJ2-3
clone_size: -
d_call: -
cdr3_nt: TGTGCCACCAGTTCGGGGTTGGGGAGCACAGATACGCAGTATTTT
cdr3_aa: CATSSGLGSTDTQYF

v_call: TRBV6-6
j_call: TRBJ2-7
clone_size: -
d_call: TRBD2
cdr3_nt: TGTGCCAGCAGTCGAACTACTAGCGGGGGTTCTTACGAGCAGTACTTC
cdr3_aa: CASSRTTSGGSYEQYF

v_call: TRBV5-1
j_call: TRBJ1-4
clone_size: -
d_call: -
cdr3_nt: TGCGCCAGCAGCTTGTCAGGGAAAGAGGCGGAACTGTTTTTT
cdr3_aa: CASSLSGKEAELFF

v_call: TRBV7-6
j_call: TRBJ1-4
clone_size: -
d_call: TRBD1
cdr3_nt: TGTGCCAGCAGCCCCCTCGACAGGGTAGGGAATGAAAAACTGTTTTTT
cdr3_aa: CASSPLDRVGNEKLFF

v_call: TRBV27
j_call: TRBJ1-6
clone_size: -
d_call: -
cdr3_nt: TGTGCCAGCAGAGCGGGTACCCTAATCGCTCCTATAACCTATAATTCACCCCTCCACTTT
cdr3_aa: CASRAGTLIAPITYNSPLHF

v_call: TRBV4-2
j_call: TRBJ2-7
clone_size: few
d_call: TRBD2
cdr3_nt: TGTGCCAGCAGCCAATCCCCGATCGGGACTAGCGGGCTTTACGAGCAGTACTTC
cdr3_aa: CASSQSPIGTSGLYEQYF

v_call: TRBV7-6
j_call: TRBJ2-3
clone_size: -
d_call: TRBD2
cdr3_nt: TGTGCCAGCAGCTTCGGGACTAGCGGGGTAACAGATACGCAGTATTTT
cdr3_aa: CASSFGTSGVTDTQYF

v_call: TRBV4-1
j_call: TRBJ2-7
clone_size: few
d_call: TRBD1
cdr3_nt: TGCGCCAGCAGCCAGACGACAGGGCCCCTAGGCGAGCAGTACTTC
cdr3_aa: CASSQTTGPLGEQYF

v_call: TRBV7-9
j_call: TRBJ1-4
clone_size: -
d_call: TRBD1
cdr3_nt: TGTGCCAGCAGCTTAGCGCGACAGGGAAGCGGAAAACTGTTTTTT
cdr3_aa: CASSLARQGSGKLFF

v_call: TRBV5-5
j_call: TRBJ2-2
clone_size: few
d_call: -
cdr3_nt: TGTGCCAGCAGCTCCGGACATCTGAACACCGGGGAGCTGTTTTTT
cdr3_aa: CASSSGHLNTGELFF

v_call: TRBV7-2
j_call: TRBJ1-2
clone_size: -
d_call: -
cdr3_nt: TGTGCCAGCAGCCCAGTCGGGGGGCGGGAAGTTGCCTTC
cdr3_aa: CASSPVGGREVAF

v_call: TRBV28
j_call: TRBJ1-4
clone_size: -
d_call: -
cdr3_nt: TGTGCCAGCAGTTTAGTCGGGAGGAATGAAAAACTGTTTTTT
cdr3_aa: CASSLVGRNEKLFF

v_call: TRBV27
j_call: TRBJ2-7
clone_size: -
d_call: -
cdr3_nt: TGTGCCAGCAGCTGGGGCGGTCGGGCGTACGAGCAGTACTTC
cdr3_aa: CASSWGGRAYEQYF

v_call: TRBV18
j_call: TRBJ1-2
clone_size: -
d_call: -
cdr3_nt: TGTGCCAGCTCACCTGGACAGTCTAACTATGGCTACACCTTC
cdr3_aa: CASSPGQSNYGYTF

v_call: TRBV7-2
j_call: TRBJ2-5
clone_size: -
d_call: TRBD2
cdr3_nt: TGTGCCAGCAGCTTTTTGGGACTAGGACAAGAGACCCAGTACTTC
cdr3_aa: CASSFLGLGQETQYF

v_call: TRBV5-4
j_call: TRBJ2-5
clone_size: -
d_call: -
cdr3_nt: TGTGCCAGCAGCTTGGGGCCCCAGAAAGAGACCCAGTACTTC
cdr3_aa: CASSLGPQKETQYF

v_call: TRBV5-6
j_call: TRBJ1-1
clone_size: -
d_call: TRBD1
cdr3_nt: TGTGCCAGCAGCTTGACAGGGGGCGCCTACACTGAAGCTTTCTTT
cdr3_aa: CASSLTGGAYTEAFF

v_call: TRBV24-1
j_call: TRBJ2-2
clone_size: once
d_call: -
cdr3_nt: TGTGCCACCAGCGCATCGAGCGTCGGGGAGCTGTTTTTT
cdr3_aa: CATSASSVGELFF

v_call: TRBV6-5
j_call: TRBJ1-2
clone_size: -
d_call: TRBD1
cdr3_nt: TGTGCCAGCAGCCGCACAGGGGGAGATGGCTACACCTTC
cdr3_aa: CASSRTGGDGYTF

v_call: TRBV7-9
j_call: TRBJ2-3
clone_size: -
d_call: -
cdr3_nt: TGTGCCAGCAGCTTAGATCGAGGTACGCAGTATTTT
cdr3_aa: CASSLDRGTQYF

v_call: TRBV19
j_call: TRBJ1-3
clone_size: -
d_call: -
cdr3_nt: TGTGCCAGTAGCTCTTTCGGAAACACCATATATTTT
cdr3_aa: CASSSFGNTIYF

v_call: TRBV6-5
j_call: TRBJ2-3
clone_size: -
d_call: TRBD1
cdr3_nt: TGTGCCAGCAGTTACTACAGGGGGCGGCTCGCAGATACGCAGTATTTT
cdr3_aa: CASSYYRGRLADTQYF

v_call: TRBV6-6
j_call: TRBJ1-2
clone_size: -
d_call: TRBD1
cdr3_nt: TGTGCCAGCAGTTACCTACAGGGGCGGTCGGGCTATGGCTACACCTTC
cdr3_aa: CASSYLQGRSGYGYTF

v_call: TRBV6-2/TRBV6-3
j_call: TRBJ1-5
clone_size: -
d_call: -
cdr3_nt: TGTGCCAGCAGTTGGGGTGGGGACTATAGCAATCAGCCCCAGCATTTT
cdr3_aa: CASSWGGDYSNQPQHF

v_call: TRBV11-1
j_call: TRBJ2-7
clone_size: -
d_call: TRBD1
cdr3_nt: TGTGCCAGCAGCCGACCGGGACAGGGCGAGCAGTACTTC
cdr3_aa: CASSRPGQGEQYF

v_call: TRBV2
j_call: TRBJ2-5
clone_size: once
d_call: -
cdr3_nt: TGTGCCAGCGCGCTCCCTGTTTCCGAAGAGACCCAGTACTTC
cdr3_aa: CASALPVSEETQYF

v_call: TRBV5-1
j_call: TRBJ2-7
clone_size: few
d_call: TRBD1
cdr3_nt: TGCGCCAGCAGCCTGGGCCGGGGACAGGGGAGCGAGCAGTACTTC
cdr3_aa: CASSLGRGQGSEQYF

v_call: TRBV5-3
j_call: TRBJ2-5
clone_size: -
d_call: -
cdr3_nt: TGTGCCAGATTCAGACAGGGGAGGGTAGAAGAGACCCAGTACTTC
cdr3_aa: CARFRQGRVEETQYF

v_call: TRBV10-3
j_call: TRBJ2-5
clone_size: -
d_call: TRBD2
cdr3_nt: TGTGCCATCAGCCCCCTAGCGGAGCAAGGACAAGAGACCCAGTACTTC
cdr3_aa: CAISPLAEQGQETQYF

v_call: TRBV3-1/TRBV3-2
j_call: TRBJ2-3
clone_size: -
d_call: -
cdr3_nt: TGTGCCAGCAGTAGTTCAACGGGTTACACAGATACGCAGTATTTT
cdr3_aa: CASSSSTGYTDTQYF

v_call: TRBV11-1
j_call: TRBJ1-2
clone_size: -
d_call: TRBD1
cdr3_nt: TGTGCCAGCAGCCGGGCGGGACAGGGATATGGCTACACCTTC
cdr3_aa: CASSRAGQGYGYTF

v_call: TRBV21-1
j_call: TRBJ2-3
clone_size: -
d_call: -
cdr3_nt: TGTGCCAGCAGCAGCAGCCGACCGGGACAGGGGACAGATACGCAGTATTTT
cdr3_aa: CASSSSRPGQGTDTQYF

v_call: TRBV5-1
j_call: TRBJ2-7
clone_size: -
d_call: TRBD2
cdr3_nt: TGCGCCAGCAGCTTGAATAGCGGGGGGGTATACGAGCAGTACTTC
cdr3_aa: CASSLNSGGVYEQYF

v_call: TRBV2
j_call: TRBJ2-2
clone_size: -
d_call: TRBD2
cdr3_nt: TGTGCCAGCACCGGGCCGGGGGGAACCACCGGGGAGCTGTTTTTT
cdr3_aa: CASTGPGGTTGELFF

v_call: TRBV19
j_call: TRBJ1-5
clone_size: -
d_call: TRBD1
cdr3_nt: TGTGCCAGTCAGCTACGACAGGGGGACCAGCCCCAGCATTTT
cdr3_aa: CASQLRQGDQPQHF

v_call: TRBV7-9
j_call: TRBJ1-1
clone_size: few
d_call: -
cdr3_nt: TGTGCCAGCAGCTTAGAGGCGGGAGGTGAAGCTTTCTTT
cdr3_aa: CASSLEAGGEAFF

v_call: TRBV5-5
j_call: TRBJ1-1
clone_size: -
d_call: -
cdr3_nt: TGTGCCAGCAGCTTGGCGGGGTTCTTGAACACTGAAGCTTTCTTT
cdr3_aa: CASSLAGFLNTEAFF

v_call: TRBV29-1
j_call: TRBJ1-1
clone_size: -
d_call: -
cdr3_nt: TGCAGCGCCAATGGGGGGGTGAACACTGAAGCTTTCTTT
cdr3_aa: CSANGGVNTEAFF

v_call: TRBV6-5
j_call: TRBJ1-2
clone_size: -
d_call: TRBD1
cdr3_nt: TGTGCCAGCAGACAGGGGACGAACTATGGCTACACCTTC
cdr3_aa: CASRQGTNYGYTF

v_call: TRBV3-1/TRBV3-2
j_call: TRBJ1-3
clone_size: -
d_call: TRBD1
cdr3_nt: TGTGCCAGCAGCCCAAGGGGGCTGGGTGGAAACACCATATATTTT
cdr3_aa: CASSPRGLGGNTIYF